The T cell receptor (beta chain) under discussion was sequenced for a study of cytomegalovirus exposure and HLA in healthy donors. Germline loops: CDR1 SGHNT, CDR2 YYREEE (reference sequence). V gave up 2 bases and J gave up 5 bases, with 11 bases separating them. The CDR3 has 13 amino acids. Use of 60 Vbeta and 13 Jbeta primers characterized the PCR. Repertoires were generated with immunoSEQ multiplex PCR, while TCRdb's copy carries only in-frame clones and drops some. The sample holds some 130,000 clones, less than 85% seen once. This sequence originates from a man aged 25 to 40 in good health and CMV-seronegative. The source material was PBMCs. V and J are TRBV5-4 and TRBJ2-7, with D maybe TRBD1 (6 bases). The CDR3 DNA sequence: TGTGCCAGCAGCTTACAGGGTATTAACGAGCAGTACTTC. Translated, it gives CASSLQGINEQYF.